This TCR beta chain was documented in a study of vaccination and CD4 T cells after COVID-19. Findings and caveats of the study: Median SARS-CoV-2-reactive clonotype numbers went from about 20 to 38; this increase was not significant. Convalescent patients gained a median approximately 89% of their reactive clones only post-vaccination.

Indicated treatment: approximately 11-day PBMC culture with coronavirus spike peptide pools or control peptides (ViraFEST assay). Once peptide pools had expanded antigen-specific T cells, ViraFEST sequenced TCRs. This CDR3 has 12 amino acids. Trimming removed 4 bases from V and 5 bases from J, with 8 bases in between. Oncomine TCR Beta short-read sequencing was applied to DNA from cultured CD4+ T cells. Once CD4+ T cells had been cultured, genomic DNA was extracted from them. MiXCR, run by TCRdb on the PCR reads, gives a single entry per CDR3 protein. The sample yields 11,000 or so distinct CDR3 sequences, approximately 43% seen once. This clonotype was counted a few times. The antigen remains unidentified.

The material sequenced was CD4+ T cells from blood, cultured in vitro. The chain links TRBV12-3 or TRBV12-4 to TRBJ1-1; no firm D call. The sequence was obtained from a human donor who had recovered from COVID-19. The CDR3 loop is CASSSWGTEAFF. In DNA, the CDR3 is TGTGCCAGCAGTTCTTGGGGTACTGAAGCTTTCTTT.